This T cell receptor (beta chain) was documented in a study of response to subunit inactivated influenza vaccine. The V segment lost 3 bases and the J segment 2 bases; nucleotides outside the gene matches: 20. This CDR3 has 19 residues. Germline loops: CDR1 DFQATT, CDR2 SNEGSKA (reference sequence). TCRdb re-derived calls from the RT-PCR reads in MiXCR, one entry per CDR3 protein. The repertoire holds 500,000 to 550,000 distinct CDR3 sequences, 6.5% to 8% seen once, with 13% in the top ten. This chain uses TRBV20-1 with TRBJ2-3; the match to TRBD2 covers 7 bases. This sequence originates from a man between 50 and 70 years old who received an inactivated influenza vaccine. The specimen was PBMCs from blood, collected about 23 months after vaccination. The CDR3 is CSARPDGAGTRTYTDTQYF. CDR3 DNA sequence: TGCAGTGCTAGGCCCGATGGAGCGGGGACCAGAACTTACACAGATACGCAGTATTTT.